The T cell receptor beta chain described here comes from a study of T cells in Graves' hyperthyroidism and ophthalmopathy. The investigators amplified TCR beta CDR3 regions from RNA transcripts. The HTBI primer set drove a first-round RT-PCR of the TCR CDR3. One entry per CDR3 protein, called by TCRdb with MiXCR from the multiplex PCR reads. The profile shows over 450,000 distinct CDR3 sequences, roughly 14% of them singletons. Graves' hyperthyroidism was deemed stable absent ophthalmopathy progression within 18 months. Trimming removed 5 bases from V and 5 bases from J; junction bases left unmatched: 7. Germline CDR1 LGHNT, CDR2 FRNRAP. This CDR3 region has 16 residues.

The chain joins TRBV12-5 to TRBJ2-3, with TRBD2 matching over 13 bases. This TCR was recovered from a woman aged 18 to 35 with Graves' hyperthyroidism. The sequencing input was blood. The CDR3 region has the DNA TGTGCTAGTGGTCCACTAGCGGGAGGGCGGCTAGATACGCAGTATTTT. It translates to CASGPLAGGRLDTQYF.